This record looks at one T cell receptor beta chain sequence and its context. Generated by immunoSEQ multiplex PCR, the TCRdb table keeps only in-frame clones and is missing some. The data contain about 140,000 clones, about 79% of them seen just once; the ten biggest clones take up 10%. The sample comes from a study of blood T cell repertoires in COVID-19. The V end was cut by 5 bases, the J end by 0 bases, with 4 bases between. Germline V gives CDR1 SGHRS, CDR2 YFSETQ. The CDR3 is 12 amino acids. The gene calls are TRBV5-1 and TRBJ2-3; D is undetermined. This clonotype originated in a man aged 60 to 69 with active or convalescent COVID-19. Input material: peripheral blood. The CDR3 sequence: CASSLSTDTQYF. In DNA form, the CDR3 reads TGCGCCAGCAGTCTGAGCACAGATACGCAGTATTTT.